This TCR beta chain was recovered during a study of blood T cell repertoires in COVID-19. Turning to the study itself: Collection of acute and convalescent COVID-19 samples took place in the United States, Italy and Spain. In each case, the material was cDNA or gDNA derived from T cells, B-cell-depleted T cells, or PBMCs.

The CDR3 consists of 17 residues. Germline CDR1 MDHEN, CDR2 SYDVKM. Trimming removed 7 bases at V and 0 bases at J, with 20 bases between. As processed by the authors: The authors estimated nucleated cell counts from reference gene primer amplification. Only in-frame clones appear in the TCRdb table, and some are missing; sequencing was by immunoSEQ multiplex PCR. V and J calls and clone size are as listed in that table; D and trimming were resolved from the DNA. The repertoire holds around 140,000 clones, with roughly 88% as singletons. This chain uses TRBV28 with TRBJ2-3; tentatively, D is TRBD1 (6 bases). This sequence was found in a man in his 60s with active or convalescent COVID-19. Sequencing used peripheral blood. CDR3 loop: CASTGDNWLSSTDTQYF. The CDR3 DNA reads TGTGCCAGCACCGGGGACAATTGGCTGAGTAGCACAGATACGCAGTATTTT.